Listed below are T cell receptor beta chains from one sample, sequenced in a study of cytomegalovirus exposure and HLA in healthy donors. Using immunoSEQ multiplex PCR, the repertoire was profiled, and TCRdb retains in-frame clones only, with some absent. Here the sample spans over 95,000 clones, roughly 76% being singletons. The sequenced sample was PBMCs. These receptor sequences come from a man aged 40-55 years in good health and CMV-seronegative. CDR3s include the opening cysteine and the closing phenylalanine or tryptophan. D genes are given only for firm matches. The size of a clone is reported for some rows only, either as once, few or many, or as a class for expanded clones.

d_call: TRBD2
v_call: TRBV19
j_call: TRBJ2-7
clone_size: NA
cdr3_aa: CASSIWTSGSAGEQYF
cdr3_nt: TGTGCCAGTAGTATCTGGACTAGCGGGAGTGCAGGGGAGCAGTACTTC

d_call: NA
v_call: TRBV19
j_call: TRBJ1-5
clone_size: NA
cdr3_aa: CASSPSSGAPHPNQPQHF
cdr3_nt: TGTGCCAGTAGCCCGAGCTCGGGAGCGCCCCATCCGAATCAGCCCCAGCATTTT

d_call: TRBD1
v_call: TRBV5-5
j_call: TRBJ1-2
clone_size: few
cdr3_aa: CASSTSDRVWDGYTF
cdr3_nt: TGTGCCAGCAGCACGAGCGACAGGGTGTGGGATGGCTACACCTTC

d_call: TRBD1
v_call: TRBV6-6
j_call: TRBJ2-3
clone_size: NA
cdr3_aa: CASSPDRGDTDTQYF
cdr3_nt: TGTGCCAGCAGTCCGGACAGGGGAGACACAGATACGCAGTATTTT

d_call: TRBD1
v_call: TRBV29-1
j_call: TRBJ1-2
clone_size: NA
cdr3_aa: CSVAGGGNYGYTF
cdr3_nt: TGCAGCGTTGCAGGGGGAGGAAACTATGGCTACACCTTC

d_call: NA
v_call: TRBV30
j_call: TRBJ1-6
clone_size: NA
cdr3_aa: CAWSRTSNSPLHF
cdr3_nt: TGTGCCTGGAGTAGGACTTCTAATTCACCCCTCCACTTT

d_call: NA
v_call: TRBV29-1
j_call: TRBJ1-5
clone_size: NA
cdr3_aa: CSVVGAESNQPQHF
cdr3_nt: TGCAGCGTTGTAGGGGCTGAGAGCAATCAGCCCCAGCATTTT

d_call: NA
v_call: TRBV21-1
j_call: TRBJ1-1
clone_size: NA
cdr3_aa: CASSKEGGAFF
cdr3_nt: TGTGCCAGCAGCAAAGAAGGGGGAGCTTTCTTT

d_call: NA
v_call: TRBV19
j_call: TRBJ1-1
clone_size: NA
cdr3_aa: CASSMEGPPMNTEAFF
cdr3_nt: TGTGCCAGTAGTATGGAGGGGCCCCCCATGAACACTGAAGCTTTCTTT

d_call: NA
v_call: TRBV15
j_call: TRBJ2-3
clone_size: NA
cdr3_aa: CATSRLTLTDQGTDTQYF
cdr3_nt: TGTGCCACCAGCAGGTTAACGTTGACAGATCAAGGGACAGATACGCAGTATTTT

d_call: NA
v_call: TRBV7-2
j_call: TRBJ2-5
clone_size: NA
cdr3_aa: CASSPVRGGETQYF
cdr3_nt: TGTGCCAGCAGCCCTGTCAGGGGAGGGGAGACCCAGTACTTC

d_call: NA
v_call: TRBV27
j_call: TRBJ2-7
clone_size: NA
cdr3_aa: CASSLVGGEQYF
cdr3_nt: TGTGCCAGCAGTTTAGTAGGGGGCGAGCAGTACTTC

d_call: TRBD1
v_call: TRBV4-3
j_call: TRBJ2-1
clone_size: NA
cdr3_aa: CASSQDGRGTGFDEQFF
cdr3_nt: TGCGCCAGCAGCCAAGATGGGCGGGGGACAGGGTTCGATGAGCAGTTCTTC

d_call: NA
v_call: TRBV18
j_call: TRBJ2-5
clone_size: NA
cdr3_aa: CASSAGQGGQETQYF
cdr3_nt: TGTGCCAGCTCCGCCGGCCAGGGGGGCCAAGAGACCCAGTACTTC

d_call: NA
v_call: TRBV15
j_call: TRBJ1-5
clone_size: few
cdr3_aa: CATSRDSRSNQPQHF
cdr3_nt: TGTGCCACCAGCAGAGATTCGAGGAGCAATCAGCCCCAGCATTTT

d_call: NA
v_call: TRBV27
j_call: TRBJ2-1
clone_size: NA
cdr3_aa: CASSYSIPINEQFF
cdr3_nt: TGTGCCAGCTCCTACTCCATCCCCATCAATGAGCAGTTCTTC

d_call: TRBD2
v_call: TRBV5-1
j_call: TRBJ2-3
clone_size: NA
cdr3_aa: CASSLDGGGSTDTQYF
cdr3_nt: TGCGCCAGCAGCTTGGATGGGGGGGGAAGCACAGATACGCAGTATTTT

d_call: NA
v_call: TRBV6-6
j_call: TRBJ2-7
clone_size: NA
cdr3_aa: CASSSRRSAFYEQYF
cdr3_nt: TGTGCCAGCAGTTCCCGGCGGAGCGCGTTCTACGAGCAGTACTTC

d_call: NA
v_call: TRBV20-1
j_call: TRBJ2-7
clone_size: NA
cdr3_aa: CSARLGGLEYF
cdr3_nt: TGCAGTGCTAGACTAGGCGGGTTGGAGTACTTC

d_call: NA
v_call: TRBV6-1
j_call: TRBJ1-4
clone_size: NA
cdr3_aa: CASSGGYVNEKLFF
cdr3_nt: TGTGCCAGCAGCGGCGGGTACGTTAATGAAAAACTGTTTTTT

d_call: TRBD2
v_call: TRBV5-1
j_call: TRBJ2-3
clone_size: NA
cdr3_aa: CASSRGLAGGGTDTQYF
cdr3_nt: TGCGCCAGCAGCAGGGGACTAGCGGGGGGAGGGACAGATACGCAGTATTTT

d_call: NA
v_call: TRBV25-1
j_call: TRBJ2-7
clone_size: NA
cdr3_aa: CAIQGENSYEQYF
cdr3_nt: TGTGCCATACAGGGTGAGAACTCCTACGAGCAGTACTTC

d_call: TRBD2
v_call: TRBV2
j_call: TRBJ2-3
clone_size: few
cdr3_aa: CASSAGREVLDTQYF
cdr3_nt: TGTGCCAGCAGTGCTGGGCGGGAGGTCCTAGATACGCAGTATTTT

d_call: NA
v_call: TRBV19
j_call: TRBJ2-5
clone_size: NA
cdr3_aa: CASATDSVGTQYF
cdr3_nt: TGTGCCAGTGCCACGGACAGTGTTGGGACCCAGTACTTC

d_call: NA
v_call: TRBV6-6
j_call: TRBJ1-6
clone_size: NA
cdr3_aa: CASSYGPGSGSPLHF
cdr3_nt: TGTGCCAGCAGTTACGGACCCGGGAGTGGTTCACCCCTCCACTTT

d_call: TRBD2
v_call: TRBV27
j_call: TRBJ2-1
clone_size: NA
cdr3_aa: CASSLGGVEQFF
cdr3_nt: TGTGCCAGCAGTTTGGGAGGGGTTGAGCAGTTCTTC

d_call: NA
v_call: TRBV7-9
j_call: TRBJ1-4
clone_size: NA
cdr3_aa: CASSFNDMAATNEKLFF
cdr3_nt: TGTGCCAGCAGCTTTAATGATATGGCTGCAACTAATGAAAAACTGTTTTTT

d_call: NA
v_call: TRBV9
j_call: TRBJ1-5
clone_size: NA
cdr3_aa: CASSALPGPDNQPQHF
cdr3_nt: TGTGCCAGCAGCGCCTTACCAGGTCCTGATAATCAGCCCCAGCATTTT

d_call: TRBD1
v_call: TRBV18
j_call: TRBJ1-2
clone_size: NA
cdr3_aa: CASSPPWGWDRGLYEENYGYTF
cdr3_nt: TGTGCCAGCTCACCACCGTGGGGATGGGACAGGGGACTTTACGAGGAGAACTATGGCTACACCTTC

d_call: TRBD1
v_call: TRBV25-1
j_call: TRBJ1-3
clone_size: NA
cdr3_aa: CASSEAGTVAGNTIYF
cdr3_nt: TGTGCCAGCAGTGAAGCCGGGACAGTGGCTGGAAACACCATATATTTT

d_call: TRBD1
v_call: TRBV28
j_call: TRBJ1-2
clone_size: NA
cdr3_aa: CASSPTGEAGYGYTF
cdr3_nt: TGTGCCAGCAGCCCGACAGGGGAAGCGGGCTATGGCTACACCTTC

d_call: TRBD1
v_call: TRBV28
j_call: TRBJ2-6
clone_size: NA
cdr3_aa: CASSSAGTASGANVLTF
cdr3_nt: TGTGCCAGCAGTAGCGCCGGGACAGCCTCTGGGGCCAACGTCCTGACTTTC

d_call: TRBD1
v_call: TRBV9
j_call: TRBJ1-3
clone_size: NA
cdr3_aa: CASTRTGGNSGNTIYF
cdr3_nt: TGTGCCAGTACCCGGACAGGAGGAAACTCTGGAAACACCATATATTTT

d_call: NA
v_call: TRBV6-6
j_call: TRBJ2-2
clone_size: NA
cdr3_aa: CASSYLGSGELFF
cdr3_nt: TGTGCCAGCAGTTACCTGGGCTCCGGGGAGCTGTTTTTT

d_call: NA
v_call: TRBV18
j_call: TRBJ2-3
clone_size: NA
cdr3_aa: CASSRNSGTDTQYF
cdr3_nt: TGTGCCAGCTCACGTAACTCGGGCACAGATACGCAGTATTTT

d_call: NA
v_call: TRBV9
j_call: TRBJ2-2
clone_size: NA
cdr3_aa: CASSVGQNTGELFF
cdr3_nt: TGTGCCAGCAGCGTAGGGCAGAACACCGGGGAGCTGTTTTTT

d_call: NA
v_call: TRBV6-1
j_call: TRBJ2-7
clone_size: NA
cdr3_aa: CASSESRGIVGYEQYF
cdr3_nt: TGTGCCAGCAGTGAATCTAGAGGGATCGTTGGGTACGAGCAGTACTTC

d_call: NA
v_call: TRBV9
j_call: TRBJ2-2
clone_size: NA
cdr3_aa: CASSVDVGPPGELFF
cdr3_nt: TGTGCCAGCAGCGTTGATGTGGGGCCCCCCGGGGAGCTGTTTTTT

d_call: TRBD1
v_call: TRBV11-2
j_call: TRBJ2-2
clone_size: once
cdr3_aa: CASSYGTGGTRELFF
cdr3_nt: TGTGCCAGCAGCTACGGGACAGGGGGGACCAGGGAGCTGTTTTTT